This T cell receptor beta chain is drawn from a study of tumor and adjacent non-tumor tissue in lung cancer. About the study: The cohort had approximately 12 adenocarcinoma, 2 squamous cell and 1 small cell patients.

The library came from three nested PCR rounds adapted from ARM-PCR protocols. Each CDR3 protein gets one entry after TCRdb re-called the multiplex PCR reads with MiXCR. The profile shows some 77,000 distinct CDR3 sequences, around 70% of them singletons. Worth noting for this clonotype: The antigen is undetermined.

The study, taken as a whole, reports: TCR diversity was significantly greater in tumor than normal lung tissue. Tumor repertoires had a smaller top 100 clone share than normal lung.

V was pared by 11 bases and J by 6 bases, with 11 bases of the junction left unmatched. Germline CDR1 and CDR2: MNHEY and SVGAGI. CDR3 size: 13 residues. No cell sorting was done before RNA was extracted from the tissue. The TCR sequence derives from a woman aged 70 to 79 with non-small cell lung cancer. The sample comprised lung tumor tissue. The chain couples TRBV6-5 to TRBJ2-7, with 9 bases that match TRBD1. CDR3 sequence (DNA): TGTGCCGCCAAGGGACAGGGCCGCATCGAGCAGTACTTC. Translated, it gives CAAKGQGRIEQYF.